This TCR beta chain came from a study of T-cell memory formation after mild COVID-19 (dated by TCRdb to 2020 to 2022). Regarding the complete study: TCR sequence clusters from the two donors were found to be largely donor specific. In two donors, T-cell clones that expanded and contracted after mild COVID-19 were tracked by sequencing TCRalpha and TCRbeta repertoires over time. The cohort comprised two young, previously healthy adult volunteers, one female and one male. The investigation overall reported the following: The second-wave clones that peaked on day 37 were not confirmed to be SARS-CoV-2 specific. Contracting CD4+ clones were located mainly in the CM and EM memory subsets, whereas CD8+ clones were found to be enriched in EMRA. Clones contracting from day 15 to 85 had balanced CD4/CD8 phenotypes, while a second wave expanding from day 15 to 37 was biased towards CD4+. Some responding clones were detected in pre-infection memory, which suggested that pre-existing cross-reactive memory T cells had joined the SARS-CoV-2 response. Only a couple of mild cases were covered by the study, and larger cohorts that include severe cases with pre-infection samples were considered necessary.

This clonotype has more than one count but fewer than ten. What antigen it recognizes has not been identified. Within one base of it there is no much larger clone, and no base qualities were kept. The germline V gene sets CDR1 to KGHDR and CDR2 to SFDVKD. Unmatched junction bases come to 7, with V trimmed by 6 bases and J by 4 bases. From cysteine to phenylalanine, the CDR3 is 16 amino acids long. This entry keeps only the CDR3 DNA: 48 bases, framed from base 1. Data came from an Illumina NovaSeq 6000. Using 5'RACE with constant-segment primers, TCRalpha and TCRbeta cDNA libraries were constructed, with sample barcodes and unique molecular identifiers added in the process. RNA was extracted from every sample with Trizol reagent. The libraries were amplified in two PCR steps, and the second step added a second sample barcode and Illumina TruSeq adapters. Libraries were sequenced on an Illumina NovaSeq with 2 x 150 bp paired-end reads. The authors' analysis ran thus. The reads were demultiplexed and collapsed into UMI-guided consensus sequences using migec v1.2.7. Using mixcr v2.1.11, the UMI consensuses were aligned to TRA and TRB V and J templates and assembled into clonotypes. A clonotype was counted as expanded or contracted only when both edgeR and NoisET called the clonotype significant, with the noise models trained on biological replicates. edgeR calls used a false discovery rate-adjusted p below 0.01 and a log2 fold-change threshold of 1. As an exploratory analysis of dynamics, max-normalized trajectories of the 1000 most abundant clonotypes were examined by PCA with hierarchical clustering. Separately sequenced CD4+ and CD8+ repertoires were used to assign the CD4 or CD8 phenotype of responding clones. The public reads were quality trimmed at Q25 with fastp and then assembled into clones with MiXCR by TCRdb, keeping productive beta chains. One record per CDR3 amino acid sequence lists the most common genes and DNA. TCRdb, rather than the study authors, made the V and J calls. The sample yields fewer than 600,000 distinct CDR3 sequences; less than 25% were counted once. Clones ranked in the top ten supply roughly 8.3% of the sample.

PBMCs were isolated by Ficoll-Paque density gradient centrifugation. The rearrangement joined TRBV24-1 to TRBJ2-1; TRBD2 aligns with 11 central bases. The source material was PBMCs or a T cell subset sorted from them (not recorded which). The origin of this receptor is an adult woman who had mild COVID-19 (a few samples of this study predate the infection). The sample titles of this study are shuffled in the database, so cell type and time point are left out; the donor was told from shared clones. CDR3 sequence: CATSPLAGVGYNEQFF. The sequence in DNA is TGTGCCACCAGTCCACTAGCGGGAGTAGGGTACAATGAGCAGTTCTTC.